The clone carrying this TCR beta chain appeared many times. The data were obtained in a study of regulatory T cells in long-lasting Graves disease. Germline V gives CDR1 MNHEY, CDR2 SMNVEV (reference sequence). This CDR3 has 16 residues. The V end was cut by 6 bases, the J end by 0 bases, with 15 bases between. With iRepertoire HTBI primers and Arm-PCR of CDR3 regions, TCR beta libraries were built. In the original processing: Overall, samples carried over 60 TRBV and 13 to 15 TRBJ segments. MiXCR was run by TCRdb on the multiplex PCR reads, yielding one entry per CDR3 protein. Clone size and V and J calls follow TCRdb, not the original study. The sample shows approximately 480,000 distinct CDR3 sequences, under 20% of them seen only once. Described time point: newly diagnosed GD, antithyroid drugs for less than 3 months. The TCR library used RNA extracted from PBMCs. This sample also belongs to another study, concerning T cells in Graves' hyperthyroidism and ophthalmopathy.

The source was peripheral blood mononuclear cells (PBMCs), collected at new diagnosis, from a patient treated with antithyroid drugs. This TCR was recovered from a man aged 40-50 years with Graves disease. This chain connects TRBV27 to TRBJ2-1; D is possibly TRBD1 or TRBD2 (5 bases each). CDR3 nucleotide sequence: TGTGCCAGCAGGATCGGGACGGCGAGCTCCTACAATGAGCAGTTCTTC. Protein: CASRIGTASSYNEQFF.